Listed here are 12 T cell receptor beta chains from one sample, sequenced in a study of cytomegalovirus exposure and HLA in healthy donors. The PCR made use of 60 Vbeta and 13 Jbeta primers. Clones were read by immunoSEQ multiplex PCR, and TCRdb kept only the in-frame ones, dropping some. The sample lists under 110,000 clones, roughly 74% occurring once. Sequencing was done on a sample of PBMCs. The receptors here all came from a man between 40 and 49 years old in good health and CMV-seronegative.

V gene TRBV5-6 combines with J gene TRBJ1-1; 9 bases are a match to TRBD1. The CDR3 totals 13 residues. J was trimmed by 3 bases and V by 6 bases; bases with no gene match: 3. Germline V lookup: CDR1 SGHDT, CDR2 YYEEEE. CDR3 sequence reads: CASIGQGYTEAFF. The CDR3 DNA reads TGTGCCAGCATCGGACAGGGGTACACTGAAGCTTTCTTT.

V usage is TRBV7-2 and J usage is TRBJ2-7; D is possibly TRBD2 (6 bases). The CDR3 contains 16 residues. The ends were cut back, 1 base at V and 2 bases at J, with 15 bases in the middle. Per the germline V gene, CDR1 is SGHTA and CDR2 is FQGNSA. The CDR3 loop reads CASSLGRGRSAYEQYF. CDR3 in DNA: TGTGCCAGCAGCTTAGGGCGGGGACGCTCTGCCTACGAGCAGTACTTC.

The chain carries TRBV10-2 and TRBJ1-2, with D perhaps TRBD1 (6 bases). Trimming stripped 8 bases from V and 4 bases from J, with 14 bases between. Looked up from germline, CDR1 is WSHSY and CDR2 is SAAADI. The CDR3 spans 13 residues. The chain's CDR3 is CASALQGSYGYTF. CDR3 DNA sequence: TGCGCCAGCGCTCTACAGGGTAGCTATGGCTACACCTTC.

This chain links TRBV2 with TRBJ2-7; TRBD2 is a possible D gene (6 bases). V gave up 8 bases and J gave up 1 base, with 15 bases separating them. The V gene's germline CDR1 is SNHLY and CDR2 FYNNEI. The CDR3 has 14 amino acids. DNA of the CDR3: TGTGCCAGCGGGGAGGCAGGGAGGTCCTACGAGCAGTACTTC. Its translation: CASGEAGRSYEQYF.

The genes are TRBV28 and TRBJ1-6; no clear D. V gave up 6 bases and J gave up 8 bases, with 11 bases separating them. CDR1 is MDHEN, CDR2 SYDVKM, per germline. CDR3 length: 13 residues. DNA for the CDR3: TGTGCCAGCAGGGGAGCGGCGGATTCACCCCTCCACTTT. Protein product: CASRGAADSPLHF.

This chain uses TRBV6-1 with TRBJ2-3; possible D gene TRBD1, 5 bases. The CDR3 is 15 amino acids. V was shortened by 1 base and J by 4 bases, with 12 bases between the two germline ends. Germline V lookup: CDR1 MNHNS, CDR2 SASEGT. CDR3 nucleotides: TGTGCCAGCAGTGAAGGTCAGGGTCTTCCAGATACGCAGTATTTT. This codes for CASSEGQGLPDTQYF.

As to this clone: In the same sample, other DNA sequences code for this CDR3. The chain couples TRBV2 to TRBJ1-1, with 8 bases lining up with TRBD1. CDR1 is SNHLY, CDR2 FYNNEI, per germline. J was trimmed by 7 bases and V by 8 bases; bases with no gene match: 9. CDR3 length: 13 amino acids. DNA for the CDR3: TGTGCCAGCGCCCGGGACAGGATTAATGAAGCTTTCTTT. Encoded protein: CASARDRINEAFF.

The rearrangement links TRBV4-1 to TRBJ1-2; weak D call: TRBD1 (5 bases). Trimming removed 0 bases at V and 7 bases at J, with 9 bases between. CDR1 and CDR2 from the germline V gene are MGHRA and YSYEKL. The CDR3 has 13 amino acids. Here the CDR3 reads CASSQEDTAGYTF. CDR3 DNA sequence: TGCGCCAGCAGCCAAGAGGACACGGCTGGCTACACCTTC.

This rearrangement joins TRBV6-5 to TRBJ2-7; 7 bases map to TRBD2. The CDR3 has 16 amino acids. Germline V gene lookup returns CDR1 MNHEY and CDR2 SVGAGI. Germline trimming cut 2 bases from V and 0 bases from J; bases unmatched to any gene: 7. The CDR3 region has the DNA TGTGCCAGCAGTTACGGGGGGGGTCCGAGCTCCTACGAGCAGTACTTC. Protein product: CASSYGGGPSSYEQYF.

There are a few counts of this clone. This rearrangement joins TRBV6-1 to TRBJ2-1; D is perhaps TRBD1 (6 bases). V lost 5 bases to trimming and J lost 4 bases, with 15 bases between them. CDR1 is MNHNS, CDR2 SASEGT, per germline. This CDR3 comprises 15 residues. Here the CDR3 reads CASSKARDTYNEQFF. In DNA form, the CDR3 reads TGTGCCAGCAGTAAGGCCCGGGACACATACAATGAGCAGTTCTTC.

The rearrangement uses TRBV25-1 and TRBJ2-2; D remains ambiguous. Per germline, CDR1 MGHDK and CDR2 SYGVNS. The CDR3 contains 15 residues. V was pared by 2 bases and J by 0 bases, with 7 bases between. CDR3 loop: CASSEVTSNTGELFF. The CDR3 DNA reads TGTGCCAGCAGTGAAGTTACATCGAACACCGGGGAGCTGTTTTTT.

This clone was observed a single time. This chain joins TRBV23-1 and TRBJ1-2; perhaps TRBD1 as D (6 bases). TRBV23-1 is flagged as an ORF with uncertain function. With 6 bases removed from V and 4 bases from J, the gap between germline ends came to 30 bases. This CDR3 is 19 amino acids long. DNA of the CDR3: TGCGCCAGCAGCCATCGGCGTTTGAGGACAGCAAAAATATTCTATGGCTACACCTTC. Protein product: CASSHRRLRTAKIFYGYTF.